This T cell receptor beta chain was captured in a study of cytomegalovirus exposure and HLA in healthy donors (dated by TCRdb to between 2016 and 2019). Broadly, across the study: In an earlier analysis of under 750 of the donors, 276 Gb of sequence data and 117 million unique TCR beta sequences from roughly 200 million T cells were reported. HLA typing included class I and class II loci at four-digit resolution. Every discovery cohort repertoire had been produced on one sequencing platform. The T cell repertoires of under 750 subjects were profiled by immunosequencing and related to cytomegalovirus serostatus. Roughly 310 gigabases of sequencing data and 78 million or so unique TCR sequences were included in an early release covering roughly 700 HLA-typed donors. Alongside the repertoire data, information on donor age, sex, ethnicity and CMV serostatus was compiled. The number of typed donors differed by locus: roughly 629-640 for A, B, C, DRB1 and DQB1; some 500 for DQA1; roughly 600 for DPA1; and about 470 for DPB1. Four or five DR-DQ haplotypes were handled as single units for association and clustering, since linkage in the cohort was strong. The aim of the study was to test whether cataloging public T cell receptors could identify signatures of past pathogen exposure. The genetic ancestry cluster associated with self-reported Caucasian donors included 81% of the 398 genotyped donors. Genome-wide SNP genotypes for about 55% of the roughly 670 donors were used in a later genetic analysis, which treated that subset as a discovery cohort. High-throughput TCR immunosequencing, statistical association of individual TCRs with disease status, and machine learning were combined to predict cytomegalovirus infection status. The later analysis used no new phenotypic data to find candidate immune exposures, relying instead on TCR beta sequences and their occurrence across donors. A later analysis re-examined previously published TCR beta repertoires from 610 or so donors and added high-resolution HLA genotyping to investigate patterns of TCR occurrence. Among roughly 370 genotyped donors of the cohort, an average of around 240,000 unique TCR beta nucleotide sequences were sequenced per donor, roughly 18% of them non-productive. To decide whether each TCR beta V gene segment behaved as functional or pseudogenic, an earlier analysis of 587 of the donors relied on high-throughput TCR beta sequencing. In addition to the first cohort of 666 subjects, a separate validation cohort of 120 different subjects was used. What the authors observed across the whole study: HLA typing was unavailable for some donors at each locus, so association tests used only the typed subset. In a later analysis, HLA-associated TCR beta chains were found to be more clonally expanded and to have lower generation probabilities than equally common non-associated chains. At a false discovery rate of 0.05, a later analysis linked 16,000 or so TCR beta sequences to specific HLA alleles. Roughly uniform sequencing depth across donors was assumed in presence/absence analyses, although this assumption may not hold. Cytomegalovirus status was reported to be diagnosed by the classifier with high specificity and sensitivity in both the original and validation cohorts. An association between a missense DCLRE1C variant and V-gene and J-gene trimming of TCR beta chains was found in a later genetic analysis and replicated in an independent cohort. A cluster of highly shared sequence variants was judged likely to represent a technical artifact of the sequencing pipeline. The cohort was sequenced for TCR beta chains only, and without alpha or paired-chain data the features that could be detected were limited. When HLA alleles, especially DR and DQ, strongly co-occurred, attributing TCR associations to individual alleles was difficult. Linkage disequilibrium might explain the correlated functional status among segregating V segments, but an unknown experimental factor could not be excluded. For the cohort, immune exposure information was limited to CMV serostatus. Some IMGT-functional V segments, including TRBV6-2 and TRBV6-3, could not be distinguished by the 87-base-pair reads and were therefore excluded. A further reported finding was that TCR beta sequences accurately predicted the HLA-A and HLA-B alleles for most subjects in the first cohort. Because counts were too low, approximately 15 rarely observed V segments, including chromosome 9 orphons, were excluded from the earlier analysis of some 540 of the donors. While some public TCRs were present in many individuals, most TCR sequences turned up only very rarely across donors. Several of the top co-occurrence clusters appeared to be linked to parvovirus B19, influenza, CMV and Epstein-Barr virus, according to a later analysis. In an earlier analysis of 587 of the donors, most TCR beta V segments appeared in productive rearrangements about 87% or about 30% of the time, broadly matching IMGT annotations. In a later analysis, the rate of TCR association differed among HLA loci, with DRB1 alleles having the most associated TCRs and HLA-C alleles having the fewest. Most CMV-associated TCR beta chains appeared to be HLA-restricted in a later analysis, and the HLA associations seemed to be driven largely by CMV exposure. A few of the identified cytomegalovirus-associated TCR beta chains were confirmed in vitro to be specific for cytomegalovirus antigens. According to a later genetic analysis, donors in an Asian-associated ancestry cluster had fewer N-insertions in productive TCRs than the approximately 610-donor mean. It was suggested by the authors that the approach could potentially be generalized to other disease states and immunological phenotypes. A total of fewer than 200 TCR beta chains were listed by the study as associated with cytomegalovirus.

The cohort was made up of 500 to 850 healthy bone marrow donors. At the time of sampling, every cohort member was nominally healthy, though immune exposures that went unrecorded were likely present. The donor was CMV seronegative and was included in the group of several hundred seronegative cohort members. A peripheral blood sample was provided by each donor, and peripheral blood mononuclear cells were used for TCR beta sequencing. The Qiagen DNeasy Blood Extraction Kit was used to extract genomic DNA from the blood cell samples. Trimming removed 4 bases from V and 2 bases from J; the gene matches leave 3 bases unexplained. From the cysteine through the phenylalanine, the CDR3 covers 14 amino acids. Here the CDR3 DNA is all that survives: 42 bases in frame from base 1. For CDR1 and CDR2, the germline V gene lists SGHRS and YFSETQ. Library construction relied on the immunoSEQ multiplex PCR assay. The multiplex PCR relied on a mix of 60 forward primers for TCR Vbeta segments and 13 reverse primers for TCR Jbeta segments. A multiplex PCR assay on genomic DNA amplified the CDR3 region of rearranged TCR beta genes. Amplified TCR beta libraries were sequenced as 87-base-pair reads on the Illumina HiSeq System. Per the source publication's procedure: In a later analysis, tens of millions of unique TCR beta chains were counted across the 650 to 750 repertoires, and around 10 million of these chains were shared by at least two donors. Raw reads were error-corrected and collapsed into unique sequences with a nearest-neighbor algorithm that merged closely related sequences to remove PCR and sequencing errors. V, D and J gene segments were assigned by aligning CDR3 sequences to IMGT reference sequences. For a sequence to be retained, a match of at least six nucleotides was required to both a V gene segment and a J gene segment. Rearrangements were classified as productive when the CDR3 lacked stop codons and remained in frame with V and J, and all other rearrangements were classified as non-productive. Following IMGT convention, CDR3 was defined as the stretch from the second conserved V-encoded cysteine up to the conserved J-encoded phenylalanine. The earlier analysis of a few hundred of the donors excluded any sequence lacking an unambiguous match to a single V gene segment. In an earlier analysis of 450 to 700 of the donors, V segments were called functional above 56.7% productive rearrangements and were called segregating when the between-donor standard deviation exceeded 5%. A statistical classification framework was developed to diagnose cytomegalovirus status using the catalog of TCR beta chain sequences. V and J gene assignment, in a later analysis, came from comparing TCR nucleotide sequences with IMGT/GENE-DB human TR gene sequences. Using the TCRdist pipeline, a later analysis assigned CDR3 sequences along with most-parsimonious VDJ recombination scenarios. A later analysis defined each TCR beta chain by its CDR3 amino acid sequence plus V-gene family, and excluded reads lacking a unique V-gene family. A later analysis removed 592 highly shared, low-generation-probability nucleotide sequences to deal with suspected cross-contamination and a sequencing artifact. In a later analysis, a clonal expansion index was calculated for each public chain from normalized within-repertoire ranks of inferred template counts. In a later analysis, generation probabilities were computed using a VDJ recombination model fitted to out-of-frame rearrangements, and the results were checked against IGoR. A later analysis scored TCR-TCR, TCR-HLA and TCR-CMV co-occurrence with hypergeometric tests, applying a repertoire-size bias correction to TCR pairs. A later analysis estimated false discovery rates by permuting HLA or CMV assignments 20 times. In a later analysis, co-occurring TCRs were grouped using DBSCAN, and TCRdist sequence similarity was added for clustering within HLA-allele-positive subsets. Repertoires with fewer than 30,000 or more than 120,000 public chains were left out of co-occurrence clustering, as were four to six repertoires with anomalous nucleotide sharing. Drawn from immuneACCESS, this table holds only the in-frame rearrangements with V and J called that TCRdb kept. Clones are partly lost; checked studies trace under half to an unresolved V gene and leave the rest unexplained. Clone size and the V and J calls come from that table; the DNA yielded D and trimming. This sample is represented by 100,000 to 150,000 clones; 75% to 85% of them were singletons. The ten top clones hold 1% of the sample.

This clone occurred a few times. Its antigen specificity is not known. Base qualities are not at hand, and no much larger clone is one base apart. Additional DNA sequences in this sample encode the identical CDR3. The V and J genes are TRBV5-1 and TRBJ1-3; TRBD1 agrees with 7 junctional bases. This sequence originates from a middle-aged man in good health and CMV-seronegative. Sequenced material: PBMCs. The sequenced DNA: TGCGCCAGCAGCACCGGGACAGCTGGAAACACCATATATTTT. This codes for CASSTGTAGNTIYF. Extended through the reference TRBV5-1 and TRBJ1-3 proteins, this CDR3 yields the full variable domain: KAGVTQTPRYLIKTRGQQVTLSCSPISGHRSVSWYQQTPGQGLQFLFEYFSETQRNKGNFPGRFSGRQFSNSRSEMNVSTLELGDSALYLCASSTGTAGNTIYFGEGSWLTVV.